These 16 T cell receptor beta chains were sequenced from one sample in a study of T cell repertoires in cytomegalovirus infection. TCRdb redid the calling of the reads with MiXCR, one entry per CDR3 protein. The sample shows over 150,000 distinct CDR3 sequences, around 20% of them seen only once. The material sequenced was PBMCs. Receptor source: a human donor in good health (CMV status not recorded). Some clones in this sample may be carry-over from other donors' samples.

CDR3 loop: CASSEKGQEYTGELFF. CDR3 in DNA: TGTGCCAGCAGTGAAAAGGGACAGGAATACACCGGGGAGCTGTTTTTT. The chain is built from TRBV2 and TRBJ2-2; 8 nucleotides match TRBD1. The CDR3 loop spans 16 amino acids. With V trimmed by 2 bases and J by 3 bases, 5 bases remained unmatched. The germline CDR1 and CDR2 sequences are SNHLY and FYNNEI.

This clonotype was seen a few times. The chain uses TRBV6-5 and TRBJ2-7; D might be TRBD1 (6 bases). The CDR3 totals 13 residues. With 7 bases removed from V and 5 bases from J, the gap between germline ends came to 15 bases. Looked up from germline, CDR1 is MNHEY and CDR2 is SVGAGI. In DNA form, the CDR3 reads TGTGCCAGCATGGGCAGGGGAGCCCACGAGCAGTACTTC. It is translated as CASMGRGAHEQYF.

The V gene is TRBV2, the J gene TRBJ1-1; D is possibly TRBD1 (6 bases). Trimming removed 8 bases at V and 0 bases at J, with 10 bases between. Germline V gene lookup returns CDR1 SNHLY and CDR2 FYNNEI. The CDR3 is made up of 13 amino acids. CDR3 DNA: TGTGCCAGCTTTGGACAGATGAACACTGAAGCTTTCTTT. The encoded protein is CASFGQMNTEAFF.

The J gene is TRBJ1-5, the V gene TRBV19; D unresolved. CDR3 length equals 16 residues. Germline loops: CDR1 LNHDA, CDR2 SQIVND (reference sequence). Trimming removed 1 base at V and 3 bases at J, with 13 bases between. The CDR3 sequence: CASSIGVWQINQPQHF. The CDR3 nucleotides read TGTGCCAGTAGTATAGGTGTGTGGCAGATCAATCAGCCCCAGCATTTT.

This clonotype was counted ten times or more. The rearrangement links TRBV7-2 to TRBJ1-1; D call uncertain. V lost 8 bases, J lost 5 bases, and 21 bases lay in between. The CDR3 covers 15 residues. CDR1 is SGHTA, CDR2 FQGNSA, per germline. CDR3 in DNA: TGTGCCAGCCCACTCATGGGCGGATCTTCTACTGAAGCTTTCTTT. Translated: CASPLMGGSSTEAFF.

This clonotype qualifies as medium-sized. V gene TRBV7-2 combines with J gene TRBJ2-3; no clear D gene. The length of the CDR3 is 15 residues. Trimming took off 3 bases at V and 0 bases at J, with 10 bases between the two ends. Germline values: CDR1 SGHTA, CDR2 FQGNSA. The CDR3 loop is CASSFSISSTDTQYF. CDR3 sequence (DNA): TGTGCCAGCAGCTTTTCTATCTCTAGCACAGATACGCAGTATTTT.

V and J are TRBV5-4 and TRBJ2-1; D might be TRBD2 (6 bases). Deletions cut 2 bases from V and 6 bases from J, with 15 bases between. Germline V lookup: CDR1 SGHNT, CDR2 YYREEE (reference sequence). CDR3 length: 15 amino acids. The CDR3 spells CASSFGGIKGNEQFF. In DNA, the CDR3 is TGTGCCAGCAGCTTTGGGGGGATTAAGGGCAATGAGCAGTTCTTC. Filled out from reference TRBV5-4 and TRBJ2-1, the complete variable domain reads ETGVTQSPTHLIKTRGQQVTLRCSSQSGHNTVSWYQQALGQGPQFIFQYYREEENGRGNFPPRFSGLQFPNYSSELNVNALELDDSALYLCASSFGGIKGNEQFFGPGTRLTVL.

In its sample, this clonotype was seen many times. J is TRBJ1-1 and V is TRBV7-8; D gene unclear. Trimming removed 6 bases at V and 1 base at J, with 9 bases between. Germline V gene lookup returns CDR1 SGHVS and CDR2 FQNEAQ. The CDR3 loop spans 13 amino acids. CDR3 region: CASRRRTNTEAFF. As DNA, the CDR3 is TGTGCCAGCAGAAGACGGACGAACACTGAAGCTTTCTTT.

This clonotype was seen only a few times. CDR3 loop: CASSKWGGTIANYGYTF. The DNA for the CDR3 is TGTGCCAGCAGTAAATGGGGCGGGACAATAGCTAACTATGGCTACACCTTC. The V call is TRBV6-5, the J call TRBJ1-2; D might be TRBD1 (6 bases). With 5 bases removed from V and 0 bases from J, the gap between germline ends came to 19 bases. CDR3 length: 17 amino acids. Germline V gene lookup returns CDR1 MNHEY and CDR2 SVGAGI.

This clonotype was seen a handful of times. V usage is TRBV28 and J usage is TRBJ2-7; D is possibly TRBD2 (5 bases). V lost 7 bases, J lost 0 bases, and 10 bases lay in between. CDR3 length: 13 residues. CDR1 MDHEN and CDR2 SYDVKM come from the germline V gene. The CDR3 DNA is TGTGCCAGCATAGGACTCTACTCCTACGAGCAGTACTTC. Protein product: CASIGLYSYEQYF.

This clonotype occurred many times. The chain carries TRBV7-3 and TRBJ1-6, with D tentatively TRBD1 (5 bases). CDR1 is SGHTA, CDR2 FQGTGA, per germline. The CDR3 contains 14 residues. The ends were cut back, 5 bases at V and 7 bases at J, with 12 bases in the middle. CDR3 DNA sequence: TGTGCCAGCAGCCTAGGGGTAGGCAATTCACCCCTCCACTTT. Encoded protein: CASSLGVGNSPLHF.

This clonotype was recorded at least ten times. The V and J genes are TRBV12-3 or TRBV12-4 and TRBJ1-2, with 8 bases lining up with TRBD1. Unmatched junction bases numbered 5, after V lost 5 bases and J lost 3 bases. This CDR3 contains 14 residues. The chain's CDR3 is CASSLRGLDYGYTF. In DNA form, the CDR3 reads TGTGCCAGCAGTCTCAGGGGGCTGGACTATGGCTACACCTTC.

This clonotype has more than one count but fewer than ten. This chain joins TRBV19 and TRBJ1-5; TRBD1 aligns across 8 bases. V trimming: 5 bases; J trimming: 4 bases; junction bases outside the gene matches: 10. This CDR3 comprises 16 residues. The germline CDR1 and CDR2 sequences are LNHDA and SQIVND (reference sequence). CDR3 sequence reads: CASSSTTGVINQPQHF. The CDR3 coding sequence is TGTGCCAGTAGTTCCACGACAGGGGTGATAAATCAGCCCCAGCATTTT.

The rearrangement uses TRBV7-6 and TRBJ1-2; D not certain. Germline V gene lookup returns CDR1 SGHVS and CDR2 FNYEAQ. Trimming took off 5 bases at V and 5 bases at J, with 15 bases between the two ends. This CDR3 spans 14 amino acids. The CDR3 reads CASSPSLGGYGYTF. The CDR3 nucleotides read TGTGCCAGCAGCCCTAGCCTGGGAGGATATGGCTACACCTTC.

This clonotype showed up many times. The J gene is TRBJ2-7, the V gene TRBV7-2, with a weak D call TRBD1 (6 bases). Trimming pared 3 bases from V and 6 bases from J, leaving 12 bases between. The CDR3 is 13 residues long. Germline V gene sequence: CDR1 SGHTA, CDR2 FQGNSA. This chain's CDR3 is CASSFETGREQYF. CDR3 nucleotides: TGTGCCAGCAGCTTCGAGACAGGTCGCGAGCAGTACTTC.

This clonotype has a handful of counts. V and J are TRBV6-5 and TRBJ1-5; D gene uncertain. V shed 5 bases and J shed 11 bases, with 13 bases lying between them. Germline CDR1 is MNHEY and CDR2 is SVGAGI. CDR3 length: 12 amino acids. The CDR3 DNA is TGTGCCAGCAGTGCCGGTGGCGGAGCCCAGCATTTT. Protein sequence: CASSAGGGAQHF.